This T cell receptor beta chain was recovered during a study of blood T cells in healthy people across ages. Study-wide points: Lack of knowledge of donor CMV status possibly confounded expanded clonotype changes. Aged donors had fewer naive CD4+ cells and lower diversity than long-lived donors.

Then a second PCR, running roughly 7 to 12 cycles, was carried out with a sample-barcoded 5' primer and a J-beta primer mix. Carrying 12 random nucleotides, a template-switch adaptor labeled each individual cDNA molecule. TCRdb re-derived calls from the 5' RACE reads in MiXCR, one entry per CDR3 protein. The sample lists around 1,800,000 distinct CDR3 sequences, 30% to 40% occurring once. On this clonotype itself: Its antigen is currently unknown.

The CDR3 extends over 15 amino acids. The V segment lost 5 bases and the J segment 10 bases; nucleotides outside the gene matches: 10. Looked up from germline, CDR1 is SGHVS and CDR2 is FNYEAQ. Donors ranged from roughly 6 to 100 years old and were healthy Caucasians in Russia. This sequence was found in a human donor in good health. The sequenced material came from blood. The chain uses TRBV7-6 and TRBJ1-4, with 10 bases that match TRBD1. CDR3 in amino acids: CASSPRQGASVKLFF. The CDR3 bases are TGTGCCAGCAGCCCAAGACAGGGGGCATCAGTAAAACTGTTTTTT.